What follows are 19 T cell receptor beta chains derived from one specimen sequenced in a study of blood T cell repertoires in COVID-19. Assay: immunoSEQ multiplex PCR; the TCRdb copy retains only in-frame clones and omits some. The sample holds approximately 230,000 clones, under 90% seen once. The material sequenced was PBMCs or T cells enriched from blood (not recorded which). These receptors came from a man between 18 and 35 years old who had recovered from COVID-19.

The V and J genes are TRBV7-6 and TRBJ2-1; 10 bases map to TRBD2. V was pared by 5 bases and J by 9 bases, with 10 bases of the junction left unmatched. The CDR3 length is 15 residues. Per the germline V gene, CDR1 is SGHVS and CDR2 is FNYEAQ. The CDR3 bases are TGTGCCAGCAGCACTCTAGCGGGGGCGTCTCTTGAGCAGTTCTTC. Protein product: CASSTLAGASLEQFF. The full variable domain, in which reference TRBV7-6 and TRBJ2-1 provide the parts outside the CDR3, is GAGVSQSPRYKVTKRGQDVALRCDPISGHVSLYWYRQALGQGPEFLTYFNYEAQQDKSGLPNDRFSAERPEGSISTLTIQRTEQRDSAMYRCASSTLAGASLEQFFGPGTRLTVL.

The chain links TRBV7-2 to TRBJ1-2; 8 positions match TRBD1. Germline V gene data show CDR1 as SGHTA and CDR2 as FQGNSA. The ends lost 5 bases at V and 4 bases at J; junction bases unmatched: 3. The CDR3 has 13 amino acids. CDR3 DNA sequence: TGTGCCAGCAGCACTACAGGGGGCTATGGCTACACCTTC. As protein: CASSTTGGYGYTF.

The chain has TRBV5-1 and TRBJ2-7; weak D call: TRBD1 (6 bases). Trimming left V 2 bases short and J 3 bases short, with 18 bases between. CDR3 length: 16 residues. Germline CDR1 SGHRS, CDR2 YFSETQ. The CDR3 here is CASSFAGTSGIYEQYF. Here the CDR3 DNA reads TGCGCCAGCAGCTTCGCCGGGACATCTGGAATCTACGAGCAGTACTTC.

This sequence joins TRBV7-2 and TRBJ2-6, with D unresolved. This CDR3 contains 15 residues. V was clipped by 3 bases and J by 4 bases, with 10 bases between them. Germline-derived CDR1 and CDR2 are SGHTA and FQGNSA. The CDR3 reads CASSFGPTGANVLTF. The CDR3 DNA sequence: TGTGCCAGCAGCTTTGGGCCAACAGGGGCCAACGTCCTGACTTTC.

The gene calls are TRBV7-8 and TRBJ1-1; a weak D match, TRBD1 (5 bases). Trimming shortened V by 6 bases and J by 5 bases, and 13 bases separated the two germline ends. This CDR3 comprises 13 residues. The germline gives CDR1 SGHVS, CDR2 FQNEAQ. For the CDR3, the DNA is TGTGCCAGCAGACCCCAGGGATGGACTGAAGCTTTCTTT. Protein sequence: CASRPQGWTEAFF.

J is TRBJ1-4 and V is TRBV15; tentatively, D is TRBD1 (5 bases). There are 14 residues in the CDR3. The V and J ends lost 6 bases and 6 bases respectively, with 14 bases between them. CDR1 and CDR2 (germline): LNHNV, YYDKDF (reference sequence). In DNA, the CDR3 is TGTGCCACCAGGCGGCAGGGAAATGATGAAAAACTGTTTTTT. It specifies CATRRQGNDEKLFF.

This clone was seen once. The chain links TRBV10-3 to TRBJ1-3, with D possibly being TRBD1 (5 bases). This CDR3 has 14 residues. Germline-derived CDR1 and CDR2 are ENHRY and SYGVKD. V was shortened by 3 bases and J by 0 bases, with 6 bases between the two germline ends. The CDR3 here is CAISDGASGNTIYF. CDR3 sequence (DNA): TGTGCCATCAGTGATGGGGCCTCTGGAAACACCATATATTTT.

This clone was seen only a few times. The junction and the germline gene differ at one end; a read error may be behind it. This sequence joins TRBV6-1 and TRBJ1-2; 7 positions match TRBD1. The length of the CDR3 is 16 residues. The germline gives CDR1 MNHNS, CDR2 SASEGT. CDR3 DNA sequence: TGTGCCAGCAGTGAAGAGACGGTACAGGGGCCCCAAGAAAGAAACTTC. Translating it yields CASSEETVQGPQERNF.

The chain has TRBV4-1 and TRBJ1-2; D is unclear. Germline-derived CDR1 and CDR2 are MGHRA and YSYEKL. This CDR3 contains 15 residues. V was shortened by 1 base and J by 0 bases, with 9 bases between the two germline ends. CDR3 residues: CASSQGLRTNYGYTF. CDR3 coding DNA: TGCGCCAGCAGCCAAGGTCTGAGGACTAACTATGGCTACACCTTC.

The chain is built from TRBV4-1 and TRBJ1-5, with 7 bases aligning to TRBD1. Germline-derived CDR1 and CDR2 are MGHRA and YSYEKL. The ends lost 3 bases at V and 5 bases at J; junction bases unmatched: 1. This CDR3 is built from 13 residues. CDR3 amino acids: CASSHTGDQPQHF. CDR3 nucleotide sequence: TGCGCCAGCAGCCACACAGGGGATCAGCCCCAGCATTTT.

This clone was seen a handful of times. The gene calls are TRBV5-1 and TRBJ2-3, with D perhaps TRBD2 (6 bases). Looked up from germline, CDR1 is SGHRS and CDR2 is YFSETQ. This CDR3 is built from 16 residues. Trimming cost V 4 bases and J 5 bases, with 20 bases left between them. The CDR3: CASSGVGGSPKDTQYF. CDR3 in DNA: TGCGCCAGCAGCGGTGTCGGGGGATCACCCAAAGATACGCAGTATTTT.

V gene TRBV30 combines with J gene TRBJ1-5; no clear D. V dropped 1 base and J dropped 5 bases, with 9 bases sitting between them. Germline V gene data show CDR1 as GTSNPN and CDR2 as SVGIG (reference sequence). CDR3 length: 13 amino acids. CDR3 residues: CAWSAGVHQPQHF. CDR3 coding DNA: TGTGCCTGGAGTGCCGGGGTCCATCAGCCCCAGCATTTT.

The chain links TRBV30 to TRBJ1-2; D is unclear. CDR1 is GTSNPN and CDR2 is SVGIG in the germline V gene (reference sequence). This CDR3 contains 16 residues. V dropped 3 bases and J dropped 0 bases, with 17 bases sitting between them. The CDR3 coding sequence is TGTGCCTGGAGCCCTAGCTCTGTGAAAGCTAACTATGGCTACACCTTC. Amino acid sequence: CAWSPSSVKANYGYTF.

The J gene is TRBJ2-3, the V gene TRBV2, with D perhaps TRBD1 (5 bases). The CDR3 consists of 15 residues. Germline lookup yields CDR1 SNHLY and CDR2 FYNNEI. V shed 7 bases and J shed 2 bases, with 16 bases lying between them. The CDR3 DNA reads as TGTGCCAGCAAGAGGAACCCGGACAACACAGATACGCAGTATTTT. This sequence encodes CASKRNPDNTDTQYF.

V is TRBV7-9 and J is TRBJ2-5, with D perhaps matching TRBD1 (5 bases). V shed 3 bases and J shed 1 base, with 9 bases lying between them. This CDR3 comprises 14 residues. Germline V gives CDR1 SEHNR, CDR2 FQNEAQ (reference sequence). This CDR3 reads CASSLSQGQETQYF. In DNA form, the CDR3 reads TGTGCCAGCAGCTTGTCCCAGGGCCAAGAGACCCAGTACTTC.

V and J are TRBV19 and TRBJ1-2; 8 bases are shared with TRBD1. The germline V gene has CDR1 LNHDA and CDR2 SQIVND (reference sequence). The V segment lost 6 bases and the J segment 5 bases; nucleotides outside the gene matches: 11. This CDR3 spans 15 amino acids. The CDR3 bases are TGTGCCAGTAGGACGTGGTCGGACAGGGATTATGGCTACACCTTC. Its protein product is CASRTWSDRDYGYTF.

The genes are TRBV30 and TRBJ1-5; D is unresolved. V was pared by 1 base and J by 0 bases, with 4 bases between. In germline, CDR1 is GTSNPN, CDR2 SVGIG (reference sequence). CDR3 length: 13 amino acids. CDR3 protein: CAWSDSSNQPQHF. CDR3 coding DNA: TGTGCCTGGAGTGACAGTAGCAATCAGCCCCAGCATTTT.

The chain has TRBV18 and TRBJ2-7, with D unclear. The CDR3 is 11 residues long. Germline assignment: CDR1 KGHSH and CDR2 LQKENI. V lost 6 bases and J lost 5, with 8 bases in between. The CDR3 DNA reads TGTGCCAGCTCCGCCCGGGACGAGCAGTACTTC. Residues: CASSARDEQYF.

The chain links TRBV5-1 to TRBJ2-2; a possible D gene is TRBD2 (7 bases). CDR1 and CDR2 (germline): SGHRS, YFSETQ. Trimming stripped 3 bases from V and 4 bases from J, with 16 bases between. The CDR3 has 16 residues. The CDR3 here is CASSSGAGVTTGELFF. CDR3 bases: TGCGCCAGCAGCTCGGGGGCGGGGGTGACCACCGGGGAGCTGTTTTTT.